This T cell receptor (beta chain) was sequenced during a study of shared clonotypes between healthy human individuals. Concerning this clone: Antigen: not known.

The germline gives CDR1 SGHRS, CDR2 YFSETQ. The CDR3 is 13 amino acids. V was trimmed by 4 bases and J by 5 bases, leaving 12 bases between them. TCRdb's copy holds only in-frame clones and misses some; the assay was immunoSEQ multiplex PCR. The table lists a few million clones, around nine tenths of them singletons, with 0.13% to 0.15% in the top ten. Findings of the study overall: A handful of donors had 4% to 6.5% of their naive CD4 clonotypes in common. Lower generation probabilities were found for non-shared clonotypes than for those shared by all four donors.

The study drew its donors from healthy HIV-negative adults without recent acute infections or vaccinations. V usage is TRBV5-1 and J usage is TRBJ2-5, with a tentative D call TRBD2 (5 bases). Input material: naive CD4+ T cells sorted from blood. Subset reported: CD45RA+ positively selected. The TCR comes from a man aged 18 to 30 in good health. The CDR3 region is CASSRGYGETQYF. CDR3 in DNA: TGCGCCAGCAGCCGAGGGTACGGGGAGACCCAGTACTTC. Full variable domain (rest looked up from reference TRBV5-1 and TRBJ2-5): KAGVTQTPRYLIKTRGQQVTLSCSPISGHRSVSWYQQTPGQGLQFLFEYFSETQRNKGNFPGRFSGRQFSNSRSEMNVSTLELGDSALYLCASSRGYGETQYFGPGTRLLVL.